The present T cell receptor (beta chain) was sequenced within a study of cytomegalovirus exposure and HLA in healthy donors. Notes on the study in general: Both high specificity and high sensitivity reportedly marked the classifier's diagnosis of cytomegalovirus status.

Concerning this clone: Its antigen remains unidentified.

The CDR3 sequence is 16 residues long. In germline, CDR1 is SGHTA, CDR2 FQGNSA. Unmatched junction bases numbered 4, after V lost 0 bases and J lost 2 bases. The PCR used 60 Vbeta and 13 Jbeta primers. Measured with immunoSEQ multiplex PCR; TCRdb has only the in-frame clones, and not every one. The table includes 200,000 to 250,000 clones, 77% detected once. The TCR comes from a woman aged 60-70 years in good health and CMV-seropositive. Input material: PBMCs. V is TRBV7-2 and J is TRBJ2-7; 10 bases fit TRBD2. CDR3 protein: CASSLAASGRAYEQYF. The DNA for the CDR3 is TGTGCCAGCAGCTTAGCTGCTAGCGGGAGAGCCTACGAGCAGTACTTC.